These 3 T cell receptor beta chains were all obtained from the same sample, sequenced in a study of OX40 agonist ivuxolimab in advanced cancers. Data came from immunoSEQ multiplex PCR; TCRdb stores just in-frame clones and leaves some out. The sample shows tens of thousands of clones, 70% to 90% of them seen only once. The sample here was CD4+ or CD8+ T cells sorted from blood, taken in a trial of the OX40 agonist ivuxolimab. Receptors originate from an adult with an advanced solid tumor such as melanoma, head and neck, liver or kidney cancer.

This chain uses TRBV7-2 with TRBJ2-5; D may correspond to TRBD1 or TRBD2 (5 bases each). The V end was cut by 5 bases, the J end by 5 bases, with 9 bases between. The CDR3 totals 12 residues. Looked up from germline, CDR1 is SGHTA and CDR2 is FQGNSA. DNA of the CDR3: TGTGCCAGCAGCGGGTGGGGGGAGACCCAGTACTTC. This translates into CASSGWGETQYF.

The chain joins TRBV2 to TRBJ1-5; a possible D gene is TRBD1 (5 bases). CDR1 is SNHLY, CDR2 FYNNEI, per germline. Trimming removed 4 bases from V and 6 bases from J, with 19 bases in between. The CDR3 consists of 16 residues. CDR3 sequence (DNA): TGTGCCAGCAGTGCAACACCACGGGAGAGGGGTCAGCCCCAGCATTTT. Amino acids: CASSATPRERGQPQHF.

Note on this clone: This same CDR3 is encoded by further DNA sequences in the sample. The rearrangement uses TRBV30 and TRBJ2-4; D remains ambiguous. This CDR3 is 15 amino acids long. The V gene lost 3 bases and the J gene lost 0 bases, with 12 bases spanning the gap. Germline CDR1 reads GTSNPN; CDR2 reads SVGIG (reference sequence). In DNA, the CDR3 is TGTGCCTGGAGCGTTGGTCCTTTAGCCAAAAACATTCAGTACTTC. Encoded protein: CAWSVGPLAKNIQYF. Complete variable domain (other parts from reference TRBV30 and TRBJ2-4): SQTIHQWPATLVQPVGSPLSLECTVEGTSNPNLYWYRQAAGRGLQLLFYSVGIGQISSEVPQNLSASRPQDRQFILSSKKLLLSDSGFYLCAWSVGPLAKNIQYFGAGTRLSVL.